This is a list of T cell receptor beta chains from one sample in a study of a mutant IDH1 vaccine in newly diagnosed glioma. The assay was immunoSEQ multiplex PCR, and TCRdb's table has in-frame clones only and misses some. The repertoire consists of 45,000 to 60,000 clones, with 78% occurring once and the leading ten covering about 5.2%. No antigens are known for them. The sequenced sample was PBMCs, obtained from a glioma patient whose treatment included an IDH1 peptide vaccine. These receptors all stem from a man between 50 and 59 years old with glioma. Both conserved end residues are part of each CDR3. The D gene is left open where the match is weak. The size entry is marked missing in some rows and otherwise reads once, few, many or a size class.

size: -
J: TRBJ1-1
D: -
V: TRBV13
CDR3: CASNQGSTEAFF
DNA: TGTGCCAGCAACCAGGGGAGCACTGAAGCTTTCTTT

size: -
J: TRBJ2-5
D: -
V: TRBV18
CDR3: CASSPGGGLQETQYF
DNA: TGTGCCAGCTCACCCGGAGGGGGCCTCCAAGAGACCCAGTACTTC

size: -
J: TRBJ2-4
D: -
V: TRBV19
CDR3: CASSIVGRAKNIQYF
DNA: TGTGCCAGTAGTATAGTCGGCAGGGCCAAAAACATTCAGTACTTC

size: few
J: TRBJ2-7
D: -
V: TRBV5-1
CDR3: CASSSWGTHEQYF
DNA: TGCGCCAGCAGCTCCTGGGGCACCCACGAGCAGTACTTC

size: few
J: TRBJ1-1
D: -
V: TRBV2
CDR3: CASSAHENTEAFF
DNA: TGTGCCAGCAGTGCTCATGAGAACACTGAAGCTTTCTTT

size: -
J: TRBJ2-2
D: -
V: TRBV6-1
CDR3: CASSESRTANTGELFF
DNA: TGTGCCAGCAGTGAGTCTAGGACAGCGAACACCGGGGAGCTGTTTTTT

size: -
J: TRBJ1-5
D: -
V: TRBV2
CDR3: CASMGGSSNQPQHF
DNA: TGTGCCAGCATGGGGGGGAGTAGCAATCAGCCCCAGCATTTT

size: -
J: TRBJ2-1
D: -
V: TRBV5-1
CDR3: CASSLEGSGPSYNEQFF
DNA: TGCGCCAGCAGCTTGGAAGGCTCAGGACCGTCCTACAATGAGCAGTTCTTC

size: -
J: TRBJ1-2
D: -
V: TRBV18
CDR3: CASSPPGEGNYGYTF
DNA: TGTGCCAGCTCACCACCCGGTGAGGGTAACTATGGCTACACCTTC

size: once
J: TRBJ2-7
D: TRBD1
V: TRBV4-1
CDR3: CASSPRVQGLDEQYF
DNA: TGCGCCAGCAGCCCTCGGGTACAGGGGCTAGACGAGCAGTACTTC

size: few
J: TRBJ2-2
D: TRBD1
V: TRBV29-1
CDR3: CSGGQGSGQLFF
DNA: TGCAGCGGGGGACAGGGCTCCGGACAGCTGTTTTTT

size: -
J: TRBJ2-5
D: TRBD1
V: TRBV11-1
CDR3: CASRSQGTGQETQYF
DNA: TGTGCCAGCAGGTCACAGGGGACGGGGCAAGAGACCCAGTACTTC

size: -
J: TRBJ2-7
D: -
V: TRBV4-3
CDR3: CASSQDGEQRREQYF
DNA: TGCGCCAGCAGCCAAGATGGGGAACAGAGGCGCGAGCAGTACTTC

size: -
J: TRBJ1-2
D: TRBD1
V: TRBV6-1
CDR3: CASSAGTGSGYGYTF
DNA: TGTGCCAGCAGTGCCGGGACAGGATCAGGGTATGGCTACACCTTC

size: few
J: TRBJ1-2
D: TRBD1
V: TRBV6-5
CDR3: CASTGQENYGYTF
DNA: TGTGCCAGCACCGGACAGGAAAACTATGGCTACACCTTC

size: once
J: TRBJ1-4
D: -
V: TRBV6-5
CDR3: CASSPRGSNEKLFF
DNA: TGTGCCAGCAGCCCTAGGGGGTCTAATGAAAAACTGTTTTTT

size: -
J: TRBJ2-7
D: TRBD2
V: TRBV6-5
CDR3: CASSSGGADEQYF
DNA: TGTGCCAGCAGTAGCGGGGGGGCCGACGAGCAGTACTTC

size: -
J: TRBJ1-4
D: -
V: TRBV19
CDR3: CATGRQEGEKLFF
DNA: TGTGCCACCGGACGACAGGAAGGGGAAAAACTGTTTTTT

size: -
J: TRBJ1-1
D: -
V: TRBV5-6
CDR3: CASSLITVSHTEAFF
DNA: TGTGCCAGCAGCCTCATCACAGTTTCCCACACTGAAGCTTTCTTT

size: -
J: TRBJ2-7
D: -
V: TRBV7-2
CDR3: CASSLEGGPYEQYF
DNA: TGTGCCAGCAGCTTAGAAGGGGGACCGTACGAGCAGTACTTC

size: -
J: TRBJ2-4
D: TRBD1
V: TRBV19
CDR3: CASSIALWGQGDKNIQYF
DNA: TGTGCCAGTAGTATAGCATTGTGGGGACAGGGGGACAAAAACATTCAGTACTTC

size: -
J: TRBJ1-4
D: -
V: TRBV30
CDR3: CAWNNGGGEKLFF
DNA: TGTGCCTGGAATAACGGGGGAGGGGAAAAACTGTTTTTT

size: -
J: TRBJ2-5
D: -
V: TRBV7-7
CDR3: CASSLGERETQYF
DNA: TGTGCTAGCAGCTTAGGGGAGAGGGAGACCCAGTACTTC

size: -
J: TRBJ1-3
D: -
V: TRBV10-3
CDR3: CAISESKGGGNTIYF
DNA: TGTGCCATCAGTGAGTCGAAGGGTGGTGGAAACACCATATATTTT

size: -
J: TRBJ1-5
D: TRBD1
V: TRBV9
CDR3: CASTPGRDSHQPQHF
DNA: TGTGCCAGCACCCCAGGGAGGGACAGCCATCAGCCCCAGCATTTT

size: -
J: TRBJ1-1
D: -
V: TRBV5-1
CDR3: CASLPGQTFTTEAFF
DNA: TGCGCCAGCTTACCGGGACAAACCTTTACGACTGAAGCTTTCTTT

size: -
J: TRBJ2-7
D: -
V: TRBV9
CDR3: CASSAGVGSYEQYF
DNA: TGTGCCAGCAGCGCAGGGGTAGGATCCTACGAGCAGTACTTC

size: few
J: TRBJ1-2
D: -
V: TRBV4-1
CDR3: CASSQARNYGYTF
DNA: TGCGCCAGCAGCCAAGCCAGGAACTATGGCTACACCTTC

size: -
J: TRBJ2-1
D: -
V: TRBV7-2
CDR3: CASSKTGTYNEQFF
DNA: TGTGCCAGCAGCAAAACCGGGACCTACAATGAGCAGTTCTTC

size: -
J: TRBJ1-5
D: -
V: TRBV10-3
CDR3: CAISEQGRDQPQHF
DNA: TGTGCCATCAGTGAACAGGGAAGGGATCAGCCCCAGCATTTT

size: -
J: TRBJ2-6
D: TRBD1
V: TRBV5-4
CDR3: CASSRGQPNSGANVLTF
DNA: TGTGCCAGCAGCAGGGGACAGCCAAACTCTGGGGCCAACGTCCTGACTTTC

size: -
J: TRBJ2-1
D: -
V: TRBV6-6
CDR3: CASSYEASSYNEQFF
DNA: TGTGCCAGCAGTTACGAGGCGAGCTCCTACAATGAGCAGTTCTTC

size: -
J: TRBJ1-5
D: -
V: TRBV11-2
CDR3: CASSLLQGQPQHF
DNA: TGTGCCAGCAGCCTCCTTCAAGGTCAGCCCCAGCATTTT

size: once
J: TRBJ1-2
D: -
V: TRBV30
CDR3: CAWSLTGLGYTF
DNA: TGTGCCTGGAGTCTCACAGGCCTAGGCTACACCTTC

size: -
J: TRBJ2-1
D: TRBD2
V: TRBV19
CDR3: CASSRGLAGYNEQFF
DNA: TGTGCCAGTAGTAGGGGACTAGCGGGATACAATGAGCAGTTCTTC

size: few
J: TRBJ1-2
D: -
V: TRBV14
CDR3: CASSQEGGNYGYTF
DNA: TGTGCCAGCAGCCAAGAAGGTGGAAACTATGGCTACACCTTC

size: few
J: TRBJ2-7
D: -
V: TRBV7-2
CDR3: CASSLEYEQYF
DNA: TGTGCCAGCAGCTTAGAGTACGAGCAGTACTTC

size: few
J: TRBJ1-3
D: -
V: TRBV25-1
CDR3: CASSEWGKGNTIYF
DNA: TGTGCCAGCAGTGAATGGGGGAAGGGAAACACCATATATTTT

size: -
J: TRBJ2-1
D: -
V: TRBV30
CDR3: CAWSVGTYDNEQFF
DNA: TGTGCCTGGAGTGTAGGGACTTATGACAATGAGCAGTTCTTC

size: -
J: TRBJ2-3
D: -
V: TRBV7-2
CDR3: CASSLQRAPSTDTQYF
DNA: TGTGCCAGCAGCTTACAACGGGCCCCTAGCACAGATACGCAGTATTTT

size: -
J: TRBJ1-5
D: -
V: TRBV5-4
CDR3: CASSLRPGDNQPQHF
DNA: TGTGCCAGCAGCCTCCGGCCCGGGGACAATCAGCCCCAGCATTTT

size: few
J: TRBJ1-1
D: -
V: TRBV9
CDR3: CASSVGGGANTEAFF
DNA: TGTGCCAGCAGCGTAGGAGGGGGGGCCAACACTGAAGCTTTCTTT

size: few
J: TRBJ1-6
D: -
V: TRBV6-5
CDR3: CASSYSGRSYNSPLHF
DNA: TGTGCCAGCAGTTACTCGGGGCGCTCCTATAATTCACCCCTCCACTTT

size: -
J: TRBJ1-2
D: -
V: TRBV29-1
CDR3: CSVSRQEGYGYTF
DNA: TGCAGCGTTTCTAGACAGGAGGGCTATGGCTACACCTTC

size: -
J: TRBJ1-4
D: -
V: TRBV25-1
CDR3: CASTSSGSTNEKLFF
DNA: TGTGCCAGCACCTCATCAGGTTCAACTAATGAAAAACTGTTTTTT

size: -
J: TRBJ1-5
D: -
V: TRBV29-1
CDR3: CSVGVGDQPQHF
DNA: TGCAGCGTGGGGGTCGGGGATCAGCCCCAGCATTTT

size: -
J: TRBJ2-7
D: TRBD1
V: TRBV19
CDR3: CASSTTGAFSYEQYF
DNA: TGTGCCAGTAGTACCACAGGGGCCTTCTCCTACGAGCAGTACTTC

size: -
J: TRBJ2-2
D: -
V: TRBV7-9
CDR3: CASDGGELFF
DNA: TGTGCCAGCGATGGGGGGGAGCTGTTTTTT

size: -
J: TRBJ1-4
D: -
V: TRBV10-3
CDR3: CAISERGGTNEKLFF
DNA: TGTGCCATCAGTGAAAGGGGGGGCACTAATGAAAAACTGTTTTTT

size: -
J: TRBJ2-4
D: TRBD1
V: TRBV5-4
CDR3: CASSSGQGAHGNIQYF
DNA: TGTGCCAGCAGCTCAGGACAGGGGGCGCACGGTAACATTCAGTACTTC

size: -
J: TRBJ2-1
D: -
V: TRBV18
CDR3: CASSVQDAQFF
DNA: TGTGCCAGCTCAGTACAGGACGCGCAGTTCTTC